These 3 T cell receptor beta chains share one sample of origin, sequenced in a study of shared clonotypes between healthy human individuals. TCRdb's copy holds only in-frame clones and misses some; the assay was immunoSEQ multiplex PCR. In the table there are fewer than 200,000 clones, over 85% of which are singletons. Sequenced material: naive CD4+ T cells sorted from blood. As to subset: CD45RA+ positively selected. The source of these receptors is a woman in her twenties or thirties in good health.

The V and J genes are TRBV18 and TRBJ2-5; no clear D gene. The J call is uncertain, as TRBJ2-7 better fits the DNA end. This CDR3 has 14 amino acids. Germline CDR1 KGHSH, CDR2 LQKENI. CDR3 bases: TGTGCCAGCTCACCACCGACGTTGGGCTACGAGCAGTACTTC. Encoded protein: CASSPPTLGYEQYF.

V gene TRBV30 combines with J gene TRBJ2-5; the D gene could be TRBD1 or TRBD2 (7 bases each). The J call is doubtful: the DNA matches TRBJ2-7 better. The germline V gene has CDR1 GTSNPN and CDR2 SVGIG (reference sequence). The CDR3 totals 14 residues. The CDR3 region has the DNA TGTGCCTGGAGTGTCAGGGGGGGGACCTACGAGCAGTACTTC. Translated, it gives CAWSVRGGTYEQYF.

The rearrangement links TRBV11-2 to TRBJ2-7; D may be TRBD2 (5 bases). CDR1 is SGHAT, CDR2 FQNNGV, per germline. Trimming pared 0 bases from V and 2 bases from J, leaving 11 bases between. The CDR3 runs to 15 residues. CDR3 sequence reads: CASSLDRGATYEQYF. CDR3 DNA sequence: TGTGCCAGCAGCTTAGACCGGGGAGCGACCTACGAGCAGTACTTC.